This TCR beta chain stems from a study of tumor-infiltrating lymphocytes in primary liver carcinoma (dated by TCRdb to the late 2010s). Looking at the study overall: Of the five patients, three men and two women aged 30 to 69 years, four had hepatocellular carcinoma and one had combined HCC and intrahepatic cholangiocarcinoma. Tumors of the five patients were stage T1-T3 N0M0 with maximum diameters of roughly 4 to 11 cm. Samples yielded roughly 3.65 to 7.5 million productive TCRbeta reads; read depth did not differ significantly between tissue types. Across five regions of each liver tumor, along with adjacent normal tissue and blood, the study brought together TCRbeta repertoire sequencing, expression microarrays and whole-exome sequencing. A total of approximately 35 specimens from 5 patients underwent TCRbeta repertoire sequencing, comprising some 25 tumor regions, 5 adjacent noncancerous liver tissues and 5 peripheral blood samples. The roughly 25 tumor region samples were profiled with Agilent mRNA microarrays so that TCRbeta repertoire diversity could be related to the local molecular phenotype. Repertoires from technical replicates were highly reproducible, with mean shared-clone rates roughly 0.9 and correlation coefficients above 0.95.

Summary of the overall study and its limitations: Repertoire overlap was higher between tumor regions (mean around 36%) than tumor-adjacent (roughly 17%) or tumor-blood (about 15%) pairs, consistent with antigen-driven expansion. The study included only a few patients, and the authors note findings should be validated in a larger study. The top 250 clones made up a significantly larger repertoire fraction in tumors than in blood (p = 0.039). Because sequencing covered only the TCR beta chain and unpaired alpha chains were not captured, true repertoire diversity is likely underestimated. Only about 8-24% of top clones were found in all five regions of a tumor, suggesting spatial heterogeneity of tumor-infiltrating T cells. Bulk unsorted samples precluded comparing CD4+ and CD8+ T cell repertoires.

This clonotype was seen ten or more times. Its specific antigen is unknown. No qualities accompany the bases; no much larger clone lies one base away. The germline V gene yields SGHAT for CDR1 and FQNNGV for CDR2. For this chain, trimming is 2 bases at the V end and 0 bases at the J end, and the number of junction bases without a gene match is 4. Inclusive of the bounding cysteine and phenylalanine, the CDR3 is 18 residues long. The only DNA kept is the CDR3, 54 bases in frame from the first base. Using a constant-region primer and ProtoScript II reverse transcriptase, TCRbeta-specific cDNA was reverse-transcribed from about 0.45 ug total RNA. The TCRbeta libraries were prepared through three rounds of nested multiplex PCR following a slightly modified ARM-PCR procedure. Each of the first two PCR rounds ran for approximately 9 cycles using multiplex TRBV1-TRBV30 forward primers together with a Cbeta reverse primer. Sample barcodes and Illumina adapters were added in a final 25-cycle PCR with Deep VentR polymerase. Before sequencing, amplicons between 200 and 500 bp were purified from gel using a QIAquick gel extraction kit. TCRbeta amplicons were sequenced on an Illumina HiSeq 2500 with 250-bp paired-end reads. From the authors' description of their analysis: Quality trimming of reads was performed with Trimmomatic v0.33, and paired reads were merged with FLASH v1.2.11 so that full CDR3 sequences could be recovered. V, D and J germline segments were assigned to the rearranged TCRbeta sequences by MiGEC v1.2.1b. Clonotype statistics and Shannon-Wiener diversity indices were calculated with VDJtools v1.0.0. To cut down on sampling bias, every analysis after diversity analysis relied on just the 250 most abundant clonotypes from each sample. TCRdb's own reprocessing of the public reads used fastp at Q25 and MiXCR and kept productive beta chains. CDR3 protein duplicates are merged, each entry listing the most common genes and DNA. These V and J calls originate from TCRdb's pipeline instead of the authors' own analysis. Recorded for this sample are roughly 120,000 distinct CDR3 sequences; under 65% of them occurred a single time. The leading ten clones occupy more than 7% of the sample.

Without any cell sorting, total RNA and DNA were extracted together from about 20-30 mg of bulk tissue using the AllPrep DNA/RNA mini kit. Between November 2015 and March 2016, a few patients in China with histopathologically diagnosed primary liver carcinoma had their tumors surgically resected. At the time of sampling, the patients were treatment-naive and had chronic HBV infection. Each tumor was sampled at five spatially separated regions: the superior, inferior, left-lateral and right-lateral poles and the tumor centre. Histology showed that every tumor sample contained more than 80% viable tumor cells. Fresh tumor and adjacent tissue pieces were bisected; one half was stored in RNAlater at -80°C, the other sent for histology.

The V and J segments used are TRBV11-2 and TRBJ2-1, with 13 bases in between that match TRBD2. The sequence was collected from an older woman with primary liver carcinoma and hepatitis B virus infection. Sequenced sample: liver tumor tissue from sampling region 3. In the paper's terms, the cell subset or site label means: tumor region T3, left-lateral pole. The CDR3 region: CASSLLLAGGSSYNEQFF. At the DNA level, the sequence is TGTGCCAGCAGCTTATTACTAGCGGGAGGGAGCTCCTACAATGAGCAGTTCTTC.